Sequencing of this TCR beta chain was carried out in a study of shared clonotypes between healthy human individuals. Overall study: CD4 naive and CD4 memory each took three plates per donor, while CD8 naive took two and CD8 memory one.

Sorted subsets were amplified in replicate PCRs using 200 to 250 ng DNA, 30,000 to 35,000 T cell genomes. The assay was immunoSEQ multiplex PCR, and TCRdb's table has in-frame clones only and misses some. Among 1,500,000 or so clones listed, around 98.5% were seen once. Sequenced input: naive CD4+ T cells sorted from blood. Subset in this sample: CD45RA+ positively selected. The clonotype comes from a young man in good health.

CDR3 bases: TGTGCCAGCAGCGTAGGCGAGACAGGCCACTGGGAGCAGTACTTC. This gives the protein CASSVGETGHWEQYF. The chain has TRBV9 and TRBJ2-7, with D possibly being TRBD1 (6 bases). The germline V gene has CDR1 SGDLS and CDR2 YYNGEE. This CDR3 contains 15 residues. Trimming took 0 bases from V and 7 from J, leaving 17 bases between them.